A single sample gave rise to the 13 T cell receptor beta chains below, sequenced in a study of CD4+ T cells in melanoma. The assay was immunoSEQ multiplex PCR, and TCRdb's table has in-frame clones only and misses some. This table holds over 10,000 clones, about three quarters found once. Input material: cells from a culture (not recorded whether cultured in vitro). The receptors were gathered from a human donor with melanoma.

V and J are TRBV18 and TRBJ2-2; D unclear. Germline V lookup: CDR1 KGHSH, CDR2 LQKENI. The CDR3 runs 13 residues. Trimming removed 6 bases from V and 7 bases from J, with 12 bases in between. The CDR3, as DNA: TGTGCCAGCTCGCTCCGATGGGACGGGGAGCTGTTTTTT. Its protein is CASSLRWDGELFF. Complete variable domain (other parts from reference TRBV18 and TRBJ2-2): NAGVMQNPRHLVRRRGQEARLRCSPMKGHSHVYWYRQLPEEGLKFMVYLQKENIIDESGMPKERFSAEFPKEGPSILRIQQVVRGDSAAYFCASSLRWDGELFFGEGSRLTVL.

The CDR3 bases are TGCGCCAGCAGCCACCTCAGTCGGGAGGCCCCGGAAGCTTTCTTT. It yields the protein CASSHLSREAPEAFF. V and J are TRBV4-1 and TRBJ1-1; D remains unclear. CDR3 length: 15 amino acids. In germline, CDR1 is MGHRA, CDR2 YSYEKL. V shed 3 bases and J shed 8 bases, with 19 bases lying between them.

V is TRBV9 and J is TRBJ2-3, with 14 bases fitting TRBD2. Germline V lookup: CDR1 SGDLS, CDR2 YYNGEE. This CDR3 contains 20 residues. V shed 3 bases, J shed 2 bases, and the junction held 14 bases outside the gene matches. The chain's CDR3 is CASSARLPGLAGVYTDTQYF. CDR3 DNA sequence: TGTGCCAGCAGCGCACGACTCCCGGGACTAGCGGGGGTTTACACAGATACGCAGTATTTT.

The V call is TRBV2, the J call TRBJ2-7, with D perhaps TRBD2 (5 bases). The CDR3 is made up of 14 amino acids. Between the trimmed V and J ends, which lost 4 bases and 4 bases, there was a span of 14 bases. Germline loops: CDR1 SNHLY, CDR2 FYNNEI. The CDR3 is CASSGVGARYEQYF. CDR3 bases: TGTGCCAGCAGTGGGGTGGGAGCTAGATACGAGCAGTACTTC.

The sample holds one count of this clone. The chain carries TRBV29-1 and TRBJ2-7; D may be TRBD2 (6 bases). CDR3 size: 14 residues. Germline assignment: CDR1 SQVTM and CDR2 ANQGSEA. The germline V and J ends were trimmed by 6 bases and 5 bases, with 20 bases remaining between them. In DNA, the CDR3 is TGCAGCGTCCTCCGGATCGGGGGTGCCCACGAGCAGTACTTC. This translates into CSVLRIGGAHEQYF.

This clone turned up a few times. The rearrangement links TRBV7-8 to TRBJ1-2; tentatively, D is TRBD1 (6 bases). Germline values: CDR1 SGHVS, CDR2 FQNEAQ. The CDR3 consists of 15 residues. The ends were cut back, 1 base at V and 4 bases at J, with 13 bases in the middle. The DNA of the CDR3 is TGTGCCAGCAGCTTAGTCCTCGGGGGCTCCTATGGCTACACCTTC. Translated: CASSLVLGGSYGYTF. Combining the CDR3 with reference TRBV7-8 and TRBJ1-2 gives the whole variable domain GAGVSQSPRYKVAKRGQDVALRCDPISGHVSLFWYQQALGQGPEFLTYFQNEAQLDKSGLPSDRFFAERPEGSVSTLKIQRTQQEDSAVYLCASSLVLGGSYGYTFGSGTRLTVV.

This clone was detected once. The chain is built from TRBV27 and TRBJ2-7; 8 nucleotides align to TRBD1. Germline V gene sequence: CDR1 MNHEY, CDR2 SMNVEV (reference sequence). This CDR3 contains 13 residues. Germline trimming cut 5 bases from V and 12 bases from J; bases unmatched to any gene: 12. The CDR3 nucleotides are TGTGCCAGCAGTCCCGGACAGGGTGTTAGTCGGTACTTC. This encodes CASSPGQGVSRYF.

This chain joins TRBV7-8 and TRBJ2-5; D may correspond to TRBD1 or TRBD2 (6 bases each). This CDR3 region has 15 residues. Trimming stripped 2 bases from V and 1 base from J, with 11 bases between. Germline CDR1 reads SGHVS; CDR2 reads FQNEAQ. The CDR3 here is CASSLLSGAQETQYF. The CDR3 DNA reads TGTGCCAGCAGCTTATTGTCGGGGGCCCAAGAGACCCAGTACTTC.

By sample share, this clone is medium-sized. The chain has TRBV5-4 and TRBJ1-3; D is possibly TRBD1 (6 bases). This CDR3 region has 16 residues. Germline CDR1 is SGHNT and CDR2 is YYREEE (reference sequence). V was cut by 0 bases and J by 4 bases, with 14 bases left in between. CDR3 sequence (DNA): TGTGCCAGCAGCTTGGCCGGGGGCTGGTCCGGAAACACCATATATTTT. This gives the protein CASSLAGGWSGNTIYF.

The chain combines TRBV7-2 with TRBJ2-1; TRBD1 agrees at 10 bases. Germline V gene sequence: CDR1 SGHTA, CDR2 FQGNSA. The junction had 7 bases not matched to a gene; V was cut back by 5 bases and J by 9 bases. CDR3 size: 14 residues. The CDR3 reads CASSRQGAMLEQFF. CDR3 nucleotide sequence: TGTGCCAGCAGCCGACAGGGGGCGATGCTTGAGCAGTTCTTC.

Remarks on this clone: At one end, the junction sequence differs from germline, possibly due to a read error. The chain recombines TRBV2 with TRBJ2-7; no definite D call. Per germline, CDR1 SNHLY and CDR2 FYNNEI. The CDR3 loop spans 15 amino acids. The DNA for the CDR3 is TGTGCCAGCAGTGAAGCGCTTCGGCTCTCCCACGAGCAGTACTTC. This sequence encodes CASSEALRLSHEQYF.

The chain recombines TRBV5-1 with TRBJ2-3, with 7 bases that match TRBD2. CDR3 size: 14 residues. V trimming: 7 bases; J trimming: 0 bases; junction bases outside the gene matches: 5. The germline gives CDR1 SGHRS, CDR2 YFSETQ. This chain's CDR3 is CASGGDGSTDTQYF. In nucleotides, the CDR3 is TGCGCCAGCGGGGGGGACGGTAGCACAGATACGCAGTATTTT. Using reference TRBV5-1 and TRBJ2-3 for the parts outside the CDR3, the full variable domain is KAGVTQTPRYLIKTRGQQVTLSCSPISGHRSVSWYQQTPGQGLQFLFEYFSETQRNKGNFPGRFSGRQFSNSRSEMNVSTLELGDSALYLCASGGDGSTDTQYFGPGTRLTVL.

This clone was detected once. The CDR3 protein is CASSLGLWQTGNTIYF. For the CDR3, the DNA is TGTGCCAGCAGCTTAGGGTTGTGGCAGACTGGAAACACCATATATTTT. This chain uses TRBV13 with TRBJ1-3; D call uncertain. This CDR3 region has 16 residues. Trimming stripped 0 bases from V and 2 bases from J, with 11 bases between. Germline-derived CDR1 and CDR2 are PRHDT and FYEKMQ (reference sequence).